Described below is a single T cell receptor beta chain sequence and its context. Its target is not known. This entry belongs to a study of vaccination and CD4 T cells after COVID-19. Study details: Cellular stimulation was performed using overlapping spike peptides derived from SARS-CoV-2, HCoV-NL63, HCoV-OC43 and HCoV-229E.

Germline V gene sequence: CDR1 MNHNS, CDR2 SASEGT. V was clipped by 4 bases and J by 2 bases, with 9 bases between them. This CDR3 comprises 15 residues. Treatment denoted: approximately 11-day PBMC culture with coronavirus spike peptide pools or control peptides (ViraFEST assay). Alongside around 10 IU/ml IL-2 and about 9.1 ug/ml peptide pools, PBMCs were cultured at a few million per well. Once cultured less than 13 days, CD4+ T cells underwent isolation by negative selection. An Oncomine TCR Beta short-read assay was used to sequence the DNA from cultured CD4+ T cells. The authors extracted genomic DNA from cultured CD4+ T cells. TCRdb processed the PCR reads anew with MiXCR; each CDR3 protein has one entry. The sample comprises about 13,000 distinct CDR3 sequences, about 46% of which are singletons, and roughly 14% rests with the top ten.

The V and J genes are TRBV6-1 and TRBJ2-6, with D perhaps assigned TRBD1 or TRBD2 (5 bases each). Sequences were obtained from CD4+ T cells from blood, cultured in vitro. This TCR was recovered from a human donor who had recovered from COVID-19. The DNA for the CDR3 is TGTGCCAGCAGTGTCGGGGCGGCTGGGGCCAACGTCCTGACTTTC. Translated, it gives CASSVGAAGANVLTF.